This T cell receptor (beta chain) was identified during a study of cytomegalovirus exposure and HLA in healthy donors. Study-level results: Further analysis, carried out later, found HLA-associated TCR beta chains more clonally expanded than equally common other chains. Presence/absence comparisons presumed near-even sequencing depth among donors.

For this clone: Its antigen is unidentified.

Vbeta (60) and Jbeta (13) primers were used in the PCR. Data came from immunoSEQ multiplex PCR; TCRdb stores just in-frame clones and leaves some out. This table holds some 150,000 clones, roughly 80% found once. This TCR came from a man between 25 and 39 years old in good health and CMV-seropositive. Sequencing used PBMCs.

The CDR3 is CASSPRDRVGNQPQHF. The CDR3 DNA reads TGTGCCAGTAGTCCGCGGGACAGGGTCGGCAATCAGCCCCAGCATTTT. The chain combines TRBV19 with TRBJ1-5; 9 bases are shared with TRBD1. The CDR3 is made up of 16 amino acids. In germline, CDR1 is LNHDA, CDR2 SQIVND (reference sequence). V was pared by 5 bases and J by 2 bases, with 7 bases of the junction left unmatched.